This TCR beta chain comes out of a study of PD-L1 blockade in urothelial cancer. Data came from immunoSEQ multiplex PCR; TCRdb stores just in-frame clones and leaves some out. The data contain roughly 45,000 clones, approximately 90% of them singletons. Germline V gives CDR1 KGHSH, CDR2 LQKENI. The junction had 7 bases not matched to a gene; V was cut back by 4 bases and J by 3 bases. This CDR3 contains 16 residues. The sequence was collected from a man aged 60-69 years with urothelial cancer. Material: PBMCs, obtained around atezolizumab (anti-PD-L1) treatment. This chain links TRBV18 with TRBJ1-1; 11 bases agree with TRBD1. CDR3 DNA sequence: TGTGCCAGCTCACGAGGACAGGGGGCAAAAGACACTGAAGCTTTCTTT. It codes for CASSRGQGAKDTEAFF.